This T cell receptor beta chain was obtained from a study of response to subunit inactivated influenza vaccine. One entry per CDR3 protein results from TCRdb running MiXCR on the RT-PCR reads. The data contain roughly 500,000 distinct CDR3 sequences, roughly 27% of them singletons. This clonotype showed up just once. The antigen is undetermined. Overall study findings and caveats: Each seasonal flu vaccination may recruit only limited new T cells, authors suggested.

There are 16 residues in the CDR3. The V end lost 2 bases, the J end lost 2 bases, and 14 bases lay between the germline ends. CDR1 MGHDK and CDR2 SYGVNS come from the germline V gene. Sequencing used CD4+ T cells sorted from PBMCs, obtained approximately 5 days after vaccination. The receptor comes from a man aged 50 or older who received an inactivated influenza vaccine. This chain links TRBV25-1 with TRBJ2-3; D gene unclear. This chain's CDR3 is CASSEGGVGLTDTQYF. In DNA, the CDR3 is TGTGCCAGCAGTGAAGGCGGCGTGGGCCTCACAGATACGCAGTATTTT.